The subject of this entry is one TCR beta chain. These data belong to a study of OX40 agonist ivuxolimab in advanced cancers. Study summary: Patients were infused with ivuxolimab every 2 weeks at 0.01 to 10 mg/kg.

TCRdb's table, derived via immunoSEQ multiplex PCR, lists solely in-frame clones and lacks some. The sample shows 90,000 to 150,000 clones, roughly nine tenths of them seen only once. Trimming removed 0 bases from V and 6 bases from J, with 12 bases in between. In germline, CDR1 is LGHNA, CDR2 YNFKEQ. This CDR3 comprises 15 residues. This TCR came from an adult with an advanced solid tumor such as melanoma, head and neck, liver or kidney cancer. Sample: CD4+ or CD8+ T cells sorted from blood, taken in a trial of the OX40 agonist ivuxolimab. V and J are TRBV4-2 and TRBJ2-1; D is unclear. CDR3 region: CASSQETNWGNEQFF. Here the CDR3 DNA reads TGTGCCAGCAGCCAAGAGACCAACTGGGGCAATGAGCAGTTCTTC.